These T cell receptor beta chains were read from a single sample in a study of blood T cell repertoires in COVID-19. This table comes from immunoSEQ multiplex PCR, and its TCRdb copy is limited to in-frame clones, with some not included. This table holds roughly 240,000 clones, approximately 83% found once. The sample was PBMCs or T cells enriched from blood (not recorded which). The source is a woman between 40 and 50 years old who had been exposed to COVID-19. Each CDR3 is given with its conserved first and last residue. A D gene is named only where the DNA matches it firmly. Only some rows state a clone size, as once, few, many or a class for expanded clones.

CDR3aa	CDR3nt	abundance	j_gene	d_gene	v_gene
CASSPPRGRHTEAFF	TGTGCCAGTAGTCCCCCCAGGGGGCGTCACACTGAAGCTTTCTTT	NA	TRBJ1-1	TRBD1	TRBV19
CASRGGTAYGYTF	TGTGCCAGTAGGGGTGGGACAGCCTATGGCTACACCTTC	NA	TRBJ1-2	TRBD1	TRBV19
CASSSQWNTEAFF	TGTGCCAGCAGCTCACAGTGGAACACTGAAGCTTTCTTT	NA	TRBJ1-1	NA	TRBV7-3
CSVDYSNTGELFF	TGCAGCGTTGATTACTCGAATACCGGGGAGCTGTTTTTT	NA	TRBJ2-2	NA	TRBV29-1
CASSPRGSNGYTF	TGTGCCAGCAGCCCCAGGGGAAGCAATGGCTACACCTTC	once	TRBJ1-2	NA	TRBV3-1/TRBV3-2
CASSRKMTGKETQYF	TGTGCCAGCAGTCGCAAAATGACAGGGAAAGAGACCCAGTACTTC	NA	TRBJ2-5	TRBD1	TRBV6-2/TRBV6-3
CASSPGTSGVPDTQYF	TGTGCCAGCAGCCCCGGGACTAGCGGGGTCCCAGATACGCAGTATTTT	NA	TRBJ2-3	TRBD2	TRBV13
CASSYSIEGGQPQHF	TGTGCCAGCAGTTACTCGATTGAGGGAGGACAGCCCCAGCATTTT	NA	TRBJ1-5	NA	TRBV6-2/TRBV6-3
CASLREVNEKLFF	TGTGCCAGCTTGCGGGAAGTGAATGAAAAACTGTTTTTT	NA	TRBJ1-4	NA	TRBV28
CASSFSSGNTIYF	TGTGCCAGCAGTTTCTCCTCTGGAAACACCATATATTTT	once	TRBJ1-3	NA	TRBV12-3/TRBV12-4
CASSPPGTGKNTEAFF	TGTGCCAGCAGCCCCCCCGGGACAGGAAAGAACACTGAAGCTTTCTTT	once	TRBJ1-1	TRBD1	TRBV3-1/TRBV3-2
CASSRYRGQGYTF	TGTGCCAGCAGCCGCTACAGGGGGCAGGGCTACACCTTC	NA	TRBJ1-2	TRBD1	TRBV11-2
CASSFLPGQGAAFF	TGTGCCAGCAGTTTCTTACCGGGACAGGGGGCGGCTTTCTTT	NA	TRBJ1-1	TRBD1	TRBV28
CASSRNRAESSYNSPLHF	TGTGCCAGCAGCCGGAACAGGGCCGAGAGCTCCTATAATTCACCCCTCCACTTT	once	TRBJ1-6	NA	TRBV3-1/TRBV3-2
CASSRTSGETDTQYF	TGCGCCAGCAGCCGGACTAGCGGGGAGACAGATACGCAGTATTTT	NA	TRBJ2-3	TRBD2	TRBV4-1
CASSSTGPGYYGYTF	TGTGCCAGCAGCTCTACAGGGCCGGGCTACTATGGCTACACCTTC	NA	TRBJ1-2	NA	TRBV7-9
CASSFRDTQYF	TGTGCCAGCAGCTTCAGGGATACGCAGTATTTT	NA	TRBJ2-3	NA	TRBV5-5